Sequencing of this TCR beta chain was carried out in a study of blood T cell repertoires in COVID-19. TCRdb's table, derived via immunoSEQ multiplex PCR, lists solely in-frame clones and lacks some. The sample includes approximately 100,000 clones, 70% to 75% seen only once; the top ten take approximately 0.88%. This CDR3 comprises 18 residues. CDR1 and CDR2 from the germline V gene are SGHAT and FQNNGV. With 1 base removed from V and 0 bases from J, the gap between germline ends came to 18 bases. The specimen sequenced was peripheral blood. The chain is built from TRBV11-2 and TRBJ1-1, with D possibly TRBD1 on 6 matching bases. The receptor was isolated from a human donor with acute or convalescent COVID-19. The donor label of this sample is uncertain. CDR3 DNA: TGTGCCAGCAGCTTAGTAATCCGGGACACCGATTTGAACACTGAAGCTTTCTTT. Protein sequence: CASSLVIRDTDLNTEAFF.